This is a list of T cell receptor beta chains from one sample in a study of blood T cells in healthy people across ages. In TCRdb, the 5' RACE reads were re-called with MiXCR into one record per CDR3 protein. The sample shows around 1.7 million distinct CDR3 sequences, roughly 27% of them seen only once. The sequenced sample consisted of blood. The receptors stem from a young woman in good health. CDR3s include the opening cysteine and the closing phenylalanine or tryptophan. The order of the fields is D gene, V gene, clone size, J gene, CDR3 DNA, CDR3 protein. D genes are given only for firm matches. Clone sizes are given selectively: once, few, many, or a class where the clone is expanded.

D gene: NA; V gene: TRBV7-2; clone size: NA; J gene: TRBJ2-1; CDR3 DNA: TGTGCCACCACCGGCGGTTCCTCCTACAATGAGCAGTTCTTC; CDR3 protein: CATTGGSSYNEQFF
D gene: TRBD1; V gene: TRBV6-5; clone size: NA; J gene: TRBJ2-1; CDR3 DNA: TGTGCCAGCAGTTACTTAGGACAGGGGGCTAATGAGCAGTTCTTC; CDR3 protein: CASSYLGQGANEQFF
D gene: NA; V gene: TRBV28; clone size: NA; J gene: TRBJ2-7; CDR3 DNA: TGTGCCAGCAGGCGGACATTGGGGCCCTACGAGCAGTACTTC; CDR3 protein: CASRRTLGPYEQYF
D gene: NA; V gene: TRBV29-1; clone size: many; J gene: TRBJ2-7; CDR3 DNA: TGCAGCGTGATCGGGACCGGGACCTACGAGCAGTACTTC; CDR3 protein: CSVIGTGTYEQYF
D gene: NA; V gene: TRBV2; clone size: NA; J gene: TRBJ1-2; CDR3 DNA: TGTGCCAGCAGTGAAGCGGGGGGCGCCTCTAACTATGGCTACACCTTC; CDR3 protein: CASSEAGGASNYGYTF
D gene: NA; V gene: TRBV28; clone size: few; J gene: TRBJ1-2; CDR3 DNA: TGTGCCAGCAGTGTCTTGACAGATAACTATGGCTACACCTTC; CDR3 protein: CASSVLTDNYGYTF
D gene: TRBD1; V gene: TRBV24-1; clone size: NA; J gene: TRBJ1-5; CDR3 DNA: TGTGCCACCAGTGACCCACTGACAGGGGCGGGTCAGCCCCAGCATTTT; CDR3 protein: CATSDPLTGAGQPQHF
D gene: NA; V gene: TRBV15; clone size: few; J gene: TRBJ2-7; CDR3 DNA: TGTGCCACCAGCAAGACAGGACAGGGAGGGTACGAGCAGTACTTC; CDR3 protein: CATSKTGQGGYEQYF
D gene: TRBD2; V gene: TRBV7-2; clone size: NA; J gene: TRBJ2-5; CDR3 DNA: TGTGCCAGCAGCTTAGCTGAACTAGCGGGGGGCGGGAAGACCCAGTACTTC; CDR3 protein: CASSLAELAGGGKTQYF
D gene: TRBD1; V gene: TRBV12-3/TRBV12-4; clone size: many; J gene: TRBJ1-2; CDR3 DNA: TGTGCCAGCAGTTTTGGGACAGGGCACTATGGCTACACCTTC; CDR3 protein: CASSFGTGHYGYTF
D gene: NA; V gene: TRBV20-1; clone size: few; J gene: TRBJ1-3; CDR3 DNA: TGCAGTGCTAGAGACCCTCAACGGGACACCATATATTTT; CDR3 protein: CSARDPQRDTIYF
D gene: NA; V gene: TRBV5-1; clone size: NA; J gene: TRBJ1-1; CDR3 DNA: TGCGCCAGCAGCTTAGGACCTACAGGGCAGAACACTGAAGCTTTCTTT; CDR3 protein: CASSLGPTGQNTEAFF
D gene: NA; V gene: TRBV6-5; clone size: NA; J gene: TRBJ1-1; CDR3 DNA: TGTGCCAGCAGTTACCTCCTAGGTTTAGGGAACACTGAAGCTTTCTTT; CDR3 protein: CASSYLLGLGNTEAFF
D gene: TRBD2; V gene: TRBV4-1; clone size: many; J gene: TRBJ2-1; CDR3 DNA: TGCGCCAGCAGCCAAGTCCTTGGGGGGGACAATGAGCAGTTCTTC; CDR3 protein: CASSQVLGGDNEQFF
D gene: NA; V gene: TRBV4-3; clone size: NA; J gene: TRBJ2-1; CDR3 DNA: TGCGCCAGCAGCCAAGATAGCAGGGTAAATGAGCAGTTCTTC; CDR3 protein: CASSQDSRVNEQFF
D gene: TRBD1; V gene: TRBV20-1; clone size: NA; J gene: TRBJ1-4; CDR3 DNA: TGCAGTGCCACTTCAGGGGGGGACGAAAAACTGTTTTTT; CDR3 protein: CSATSGGDEKLFF
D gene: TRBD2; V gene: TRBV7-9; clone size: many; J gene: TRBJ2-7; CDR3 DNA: TGTGCCAGCAGCGCGGGGGGGACAAGGAGAACCGAGCAGTACTTC; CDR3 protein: CASSAGGTRRTEQYF
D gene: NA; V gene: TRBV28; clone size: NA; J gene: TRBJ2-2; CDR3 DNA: TGTGCCGTACCCGGGCAGGTGAACACCGGGGAGCTGTTTTTT; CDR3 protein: CAVPGQVNTGELFF
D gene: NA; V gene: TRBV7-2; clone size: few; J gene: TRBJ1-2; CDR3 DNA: TGTGCCAGCAGCTTTTATCAGGGAATCGACTATGGCTACACCTTC; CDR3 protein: CASSFYQGIDYGYTF
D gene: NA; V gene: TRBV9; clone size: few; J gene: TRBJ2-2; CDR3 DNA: TGTGCCAGCAGCGTAGCAAGGGGGGTCGGCACGGGGACCGGGGAGCTGTTTTTT; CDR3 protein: CASSVARGVGTGTGELFF
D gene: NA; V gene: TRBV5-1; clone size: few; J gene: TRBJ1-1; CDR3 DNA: TGCGCCAGCAGTATGGGGGGGAACACTGAAGCTTTCTTT; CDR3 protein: CASSMGGNTEAFF
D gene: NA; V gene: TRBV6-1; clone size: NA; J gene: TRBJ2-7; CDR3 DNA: TGTGCCAGCACGAGGCAGGGCGGTTACGAGCAGTACTTC; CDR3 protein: CASTRQGGYEQYF
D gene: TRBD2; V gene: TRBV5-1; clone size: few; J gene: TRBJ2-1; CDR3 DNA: TGCGCCAGCAGCTCACTAGCGGGGGGGCCAGATGAGCAGTTCTTC; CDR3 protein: CASSSLAGGPDEQFF
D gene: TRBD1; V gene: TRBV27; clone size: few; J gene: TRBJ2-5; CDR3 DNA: TGTGCCAGCAGTTTACCGGGACAGTTAGAGACCCAGTACTTC; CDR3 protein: CASSLPGQLETQYF
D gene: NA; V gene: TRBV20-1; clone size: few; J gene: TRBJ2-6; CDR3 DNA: TGCAGTGCTAGATCCCAGTCTACCGGGGCCAACGTCCTGACTTTC; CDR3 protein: CSARSQSTGANVLTF
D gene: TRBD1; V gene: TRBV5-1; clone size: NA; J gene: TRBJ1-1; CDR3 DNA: TGCGCCAGCAGCTTGGAAGGGCAGGGGGTTCAGGGCACTGAAGCTTTCTTT; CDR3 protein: CASSLEGQGVQGTEAFF
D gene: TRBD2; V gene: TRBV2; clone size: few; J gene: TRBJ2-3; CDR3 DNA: TGTGCCAGCACCCTAGCGGGGCTTAGCACAGATACGCAGTATTTT; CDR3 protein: CASTLAGLSTDTQYF
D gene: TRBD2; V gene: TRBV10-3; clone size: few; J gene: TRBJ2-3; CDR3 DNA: TGTGCCATCAGTGATGTGGGGGGGAGCACAGATACGCAGTATTTT; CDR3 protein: CAISDVGGSTDTQYF
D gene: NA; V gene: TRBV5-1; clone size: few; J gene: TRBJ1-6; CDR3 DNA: TGCGCCAGCAGCGCCCAAGGGGCGGGTCAAGGTTCACCCCTCCACTTT; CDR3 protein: CASSAQGAGQGSPLHF
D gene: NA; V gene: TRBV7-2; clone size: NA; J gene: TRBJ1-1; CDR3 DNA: TGTGCCAGCAGCTTGGAACAATACACTGAAGCTTTCTTT; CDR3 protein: CASSLEQYTEAFF
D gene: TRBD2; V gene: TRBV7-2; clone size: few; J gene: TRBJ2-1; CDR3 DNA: TGTGCCAGCAGCGCGGCTAGCGGGGGGAGCTCCTACAATGAGCAGTTCTTC; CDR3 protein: CASSAASGGSSYNEQFF
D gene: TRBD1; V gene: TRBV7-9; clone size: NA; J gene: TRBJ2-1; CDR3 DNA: TGTGCCAGCAGCTTGACAGGGGGTCAGTACAATGAGCAGTTCTTC; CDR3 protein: CASSLTGGQYNEQFF
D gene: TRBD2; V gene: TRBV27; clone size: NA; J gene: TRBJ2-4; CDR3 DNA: TGTGCCAGCAGTTTAGGACTAGCGCGTTACAATGAGCAGTACTTC; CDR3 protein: CASSLGLARYNEQYF
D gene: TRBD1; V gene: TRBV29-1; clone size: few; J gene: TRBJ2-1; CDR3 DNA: TGCAGCGTACCCCCGGGACAGGGTGCTTGGGAGCAGTTCTTC; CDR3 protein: CSVPPGQGAWEQFF
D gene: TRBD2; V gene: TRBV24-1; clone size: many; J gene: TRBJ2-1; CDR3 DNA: TGTGCCACCACGGGGGGTGGTAGGGAGCAGTTCTTC; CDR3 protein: CATTGGGREQFF
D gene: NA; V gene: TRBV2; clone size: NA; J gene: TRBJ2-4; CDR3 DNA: TGTGCCAGCAGTGAACCTAGCCCGTACATTCAGTACTTC; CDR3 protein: CASSEPSPYIQYF
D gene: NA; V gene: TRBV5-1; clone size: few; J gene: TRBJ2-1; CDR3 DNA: TGCGCCAGCAGCTTACTCGGGTCCAATGAGCAGTTCTTC; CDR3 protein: CASSLLGSNEQFF
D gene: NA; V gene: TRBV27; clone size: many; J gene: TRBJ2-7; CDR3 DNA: TGTGCCAGCACGGGACGGGGGACTGACTCCTACGAGCAGTACTTC; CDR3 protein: CASTGRGTDSYEQYF
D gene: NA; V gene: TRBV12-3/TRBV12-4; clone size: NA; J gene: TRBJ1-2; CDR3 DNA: TGTGCCAGCAGACAGGGAACAAGATGGAAATATGGCTACACCTTC; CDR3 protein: CASRQGTRWKYGYTF
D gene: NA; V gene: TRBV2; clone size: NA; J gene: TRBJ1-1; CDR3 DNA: TGTGCCAGCAGTGAAGCTGGGGCAGGGATGAACACTGAAGCTTTCTTT; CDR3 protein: CASSEAGAGMNTEAFF